This passage covers 11 T cell receptor beta chains from one sample sequenced in a study of long-term antiretroviral therapy in people with HIV. The run of the v3.0 immunoSEQ assay was at survey level. Produced via immunoSEQ multiplex PCR; TCRdb's table is partial and in-frame only. The table shows over 35,000 clones, with 65% to 90% occurring only once. This specimen consisted of unsorted PBMCs, obtained 1.5 years after starting antiretroviral therapy. The receptors originated from a young man with HIV.

The chain employs TRBV14 and TRBJ2-3; D perhaps matches TRBD1 (6 bases). This CDR3 contains 15 residues. CDR1 and CDR2 (germline): SGHDN, FVKESK. The V end was cut by 6 bases, the J end by 0 bases, with 13 bases between. CDR3 in amino acids: CASSRWGRSTDTQYF. Here the CDR3 DNA reads TGTGCCAGCAGTCGTTGGGGGCGGAGCACAGATACGCAGTATTTT. The full variable domain, rest sourced from reference TRBV14 and TRBJ2-3, is EAGVTQFPSHSVIEKGQTVTLRCDPISGHDNLYWYRRVMGKEIKFLLHFVKESKQDESGMPNNRFLAERTGGTYSTLKVQPAELEDSGVYFCASSRWGRSTDTQYFGPGTRLTVL.

The rearrangement uses TRBV28 and TRBJ2-7; TRBD2 aligns across 8 bases. V gave up 4 bases and J gave up 4 bases; unmatched junction bases: 12. Germline V lookup: CDR1 MDHEN, CDR2 SYDVKM. The CDR3 is 16 amino acids. The CDR3 sequence: CASSSHEGLGGYEQYF. The CDR3 nucleotides read TGTGCCAGCAGTTCCCACGAGGGACTAGGAGGTTACGAGCAGTACTTC. The full variable domain, completed using reference TRBV28 and TRBJ2-7, is DVKVTQSSRYLVKRTGEKVFLECVQDMDHENMFWYRQDPGLGLRLIYFSYDVKMKEKGDIPEGYSVSREKKERFSLILESASTNQTSMYLCASSSHEGLGGYEQYFGPGTRLTVT.

The V gene is TRBV6-1, the J gene TRBJ2-1; D gene uncertain. The germline CDR1 and CDR2 sequences are MNHNS and SASEGT. CDR3 length equals 12 residues. V gave up 0 bases and J gave up 6 bases, with 3 bases separating them. In DNA form, the CDR3 reads TGTGCCAGCAGTGAAGCGGGCAATGAGCAGTTCTTC. Translated: CASSEAGNEQFF.

The chain couples TRBV5-1 to TRBJ2-7; no definite D call. There are 15 residues in the CDR3. V lost 0 bases and J 0 bases, leaving 10 bases between the germline ends. The germline CDR1 and CDR2 sequences are SGHRS and YFSETQ. The DNA for the CDR3 is TGCGCCAGCAGCTTGGAGTTAGTTAGCTCCTACGAGCAGTACTTC. Translating it yields CASSLELVSSYEQYF. Variable domain in full (rest from reference TRBV5-1 and TRBJ2-7): KAGVTQTPRYLIKTRGQQVTLSCSPISGHRSVSWYQQTPGQGLQFLFEYFSETQRNKGNFPGRFSGRQFSNSRSEMNVSTLELGDSALYLCASSLELVSSYEQYFGPGTRLTVT.

This clone was counted a few times. The chain has TRBV19 and TRBJ2-7, with 11 bases identical to TRBD1. The germline V gene encodes CDR1 LNHDA and CDR2 SQIVND (reference sequence). Trimming removed 3 bases from V and 0 bases from J; junction bases left unmatched: 7. The CDR3 runs 17 residues. The CDR3 here is CASSISGQGALSYEQYF. The CDR3, as DNA: TGTGCCAGTAGTATTAGCGGACAGGGGGCCCTCTCCTACGAGCAGTACTTC.

J is TRBJ1-2 and V is TRBV28; D might be TRBD1 (6 bases). CDR3 length equals 15 residues. V dropped 6 bases and J dropped 3 bases, with 17 bases sitting between them. Germline values: CDR1 MDHEN, CDR2 SYDVKM. CDR3 protein: CASRKWGGADYGYTF. Written as DNA, the CDR3 is TGTGCCAGCAGGAAATGGGGGGGCGCCGACTATGGCTACACCTTC.

The V gene is TRBV18, the J gene TRBJ2-7; 9 positions match TRBD1. The CDR3 covers 14 residues. CDR1 is KGHSH and CDR2 is LQKENI in the germline V gene. V lost 5 bases and J lost 3; bases outside the gene matches: 5. CDR3 nucleotide sequence: TGTGCCAGCTCAAATCGGGACAGGGTCTACGAGCAGTACTTC. The encoded protein is CASSNRDRVYEQYF.

CDR3: CASSSQLVSTEQFF. The CDR3 nucleotides are TGTGCCAGCAGCTCCCAACTAGTTTCCACTGAGCAGTTCTTC. This sequence joins TRBV7-8 and TRBJ2-1; D perhaps matches TRBD2 (5 bases). Germline-derived CDR1 and CDR2 are SGHVS and FQNEAQ. Between the trimmed V and J ends, which lost 4 bases and 9 bases, there was a span of 16 bases. The CDR3 is made up of 14 amino acids.

The V call is TRBV7-9, the J call TRBJ2-7; no reliable D call. Germline V lookup: CDR1 SEHNR, CDR2 FQNEAQ (reference sequence). The V end was cut by 7 bases, the J end by 6 bases, with 13 bases between. The CDR3 has 12 residues. The CDR3 bases are TGTGCCAGCACACGACTGGCAGTCGAGCAGTACTTC. Its protein product is CASTRLAVEQYF.

The table lists this clone with a few counts. This rearrangement joins TRBV4-1 to TRBJ2-1; D remains ambiguous. With 0 bases removed from V and 4 bases from J, the gap between germline ends came to 16 bases. The CDR3 sequence is 17 residues long. Germline CDR1 is MGHRA and CDR2 is YSYEKL. CDR3 coding DNA: TGCGCCAGCAGCCAAGATGTGGCTAGTCCTCTTTACAATGAGCAGTTCTTC. Protein: CASSQDVASPLYNEQFF.

The chain carries TRBV5-6 and TRBJ2-7; D is unresolved. Trimming cost V 1 base and J 3 bases, with 8 bases left between them. The germline CDR1 and CDR2 sequences are SGHDT and YYEEEE. The CDR3 contains 13 residues. The CDR3 coding sequence is TGTGCCAGCAGCTTGACAGATTACTACGAGCAGTACTTC. Its protein product is CASSLTDYYEQYF.